The entry that follows covers one T cell receptor (beta chain) sequence. The CDR3 covers 11 residues. Germline-derived CDR1 and CDR2 are SGHRS and YFSETQ. Trimming left V 4 bases short and J 0 bases short, with 1 base between. This sample stems from a study of radiotherapy plus CTLA-4 blockade in lung cancer. Generated by immunoSEQ multiplex PCR, the TCRdb table keeps only in-frame clones and is missing some. The sample yields about 120,000 clones, around 89% seen once. This clonotype originated in a human donor with non-small cell lung cancer that progressed on radiotherapy plus ipilimumab. Sequenced here: peripheral blood, sampled from a patient treated with radiotherapy plus ipilimumab. This rearrangement joins TRBV5-1 to TRBJ2-5; no reliable D call. The CDR3 DNA sequence: TGCGCCAGCAGCAACCAAGAGACCCAGTACTTC. It encodes CASSNQETQYF.